This T cell receptor (beta chain) was identified during a study of shared clonotypes between healthy human individuals. The authors divided CD4+ cells into CD45RA+ naive and CD45RA-negative memory subsets. Trimming removed 5 bases from V and 4 bases from J, with 6 bases in between. Germline-derived CDR1 and CDR2 are SEHNR and FQNEAQ (reference sequence). The CDR3 is made up of 11 amino acids. Sequencing was performed with immunoSEQ multiplex PCR; in TCRdb, only in-frame clones are kept and a portion is missing. The sample lists more than 2 million clones; almost 96% were seen once. The receptor comes from a man aged 18 to 29 in good health. Sequencing was done on a sample of naive CD4+ T cells sorted from blood. Subset described: CD45RA+ positively selected. The rearrangement links TRBV7-9 to TRBJ2-7, with D unresolved. The CDR3, as DNA: TGTGCCAGCAGCCGAACTTACGAGCAGTACTTC. Protein sequence: CASSRTYEQYF.